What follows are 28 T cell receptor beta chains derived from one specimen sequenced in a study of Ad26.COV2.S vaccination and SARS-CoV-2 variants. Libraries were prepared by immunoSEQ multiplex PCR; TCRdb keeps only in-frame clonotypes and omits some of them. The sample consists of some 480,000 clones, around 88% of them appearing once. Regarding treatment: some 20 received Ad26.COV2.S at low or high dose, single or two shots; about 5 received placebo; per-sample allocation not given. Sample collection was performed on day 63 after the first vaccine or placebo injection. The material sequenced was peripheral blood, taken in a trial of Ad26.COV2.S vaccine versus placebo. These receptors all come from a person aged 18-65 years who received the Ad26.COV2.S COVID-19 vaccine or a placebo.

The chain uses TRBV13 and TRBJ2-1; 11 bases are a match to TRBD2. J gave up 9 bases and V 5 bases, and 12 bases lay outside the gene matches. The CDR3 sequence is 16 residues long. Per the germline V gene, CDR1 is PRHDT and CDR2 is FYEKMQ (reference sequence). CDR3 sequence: CASSGGGLAARGEQFF. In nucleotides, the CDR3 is TGTGCCAGCAGCGGAGGGGGACTAGCGGCCAGGGGTGAGCAGTTCTTC.

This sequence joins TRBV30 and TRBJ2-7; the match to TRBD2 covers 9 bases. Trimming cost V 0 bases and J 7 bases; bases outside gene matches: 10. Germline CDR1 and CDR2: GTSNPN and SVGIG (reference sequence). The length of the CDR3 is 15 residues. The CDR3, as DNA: TGTGCCTGGAGTGTACTGGCGGGAGGGCCGGGGGAGCAGTACTTC. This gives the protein CAWSVLAGGPGEQYF.

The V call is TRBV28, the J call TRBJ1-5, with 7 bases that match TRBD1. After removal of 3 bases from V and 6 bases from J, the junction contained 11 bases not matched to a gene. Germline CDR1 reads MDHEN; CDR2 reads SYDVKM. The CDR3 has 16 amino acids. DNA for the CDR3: TGTGCCAGCAGTTTCCCCCGTTTCGACAGGGCTCAGCCCCAGCATTTT. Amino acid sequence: CASSFPRFDRAQPQHF.

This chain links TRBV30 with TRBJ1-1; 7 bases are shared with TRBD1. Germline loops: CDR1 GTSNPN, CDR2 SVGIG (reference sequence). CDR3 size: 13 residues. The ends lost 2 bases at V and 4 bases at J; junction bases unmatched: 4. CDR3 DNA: TGTGCCTGGAGTCCTCAGGGGGGCACTGAAGCTTTCTTT. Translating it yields CAWSPQGGTEAFF.

CDR3 nucleotides: TGCAGTGCTAGTGGGCTTAGCGGGAGGTACGAGCAGTACTTC. This gives the protein CSASGLSGRYEQYF. The chain carries TRBV20-1 and TRBJ2-7, with 10 bases identical to TRBD2. The CDR3 spans 14 residues. V shed 3 bases and J 4 bases; nucleotides not matched to a gene: 6. Germline V CDR1 and CDR2: DFQATT, SNEGSKA (reference sequence).

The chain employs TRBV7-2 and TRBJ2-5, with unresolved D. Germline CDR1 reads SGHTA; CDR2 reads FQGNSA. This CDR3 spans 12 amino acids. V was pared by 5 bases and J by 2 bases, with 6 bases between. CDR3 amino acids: CASSAPQETQYF. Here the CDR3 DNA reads TGTGCCAGCAGCGCACCGCAAGAGACCCAGTACTTC.

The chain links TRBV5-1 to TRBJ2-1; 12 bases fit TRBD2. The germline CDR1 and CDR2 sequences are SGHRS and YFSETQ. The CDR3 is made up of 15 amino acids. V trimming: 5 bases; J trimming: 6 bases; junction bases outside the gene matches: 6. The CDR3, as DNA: TGCGCCAGCAGACCAACTAGCGGGAGGACCAATGAGCAGTTCTTC. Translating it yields CASRPTSGRTNEQFF.

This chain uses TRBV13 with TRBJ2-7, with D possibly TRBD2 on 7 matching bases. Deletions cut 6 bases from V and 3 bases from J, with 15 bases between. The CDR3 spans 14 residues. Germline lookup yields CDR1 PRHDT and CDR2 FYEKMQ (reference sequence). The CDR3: CASSERGGSYEQYF. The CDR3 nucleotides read TGTGCCAGCAGTGAAAGGGGGGGAAGCTACGAGCAGTACTTC.

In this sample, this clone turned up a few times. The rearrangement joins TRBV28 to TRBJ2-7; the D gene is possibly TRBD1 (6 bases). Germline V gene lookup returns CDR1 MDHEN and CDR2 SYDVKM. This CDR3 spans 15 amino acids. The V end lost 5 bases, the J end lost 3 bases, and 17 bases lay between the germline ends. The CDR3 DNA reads TGTGCCAGCAGTGTGCCCGCGACAGGCTACTACGAGCAGTACTTC. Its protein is CASSVPATGYYEQYF.

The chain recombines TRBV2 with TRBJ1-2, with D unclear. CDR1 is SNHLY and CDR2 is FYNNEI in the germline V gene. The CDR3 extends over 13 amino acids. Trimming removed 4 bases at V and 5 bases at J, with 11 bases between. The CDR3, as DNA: TGTGCCAGCAGTGTACAGAGGCAATATGGCTACACCTTC. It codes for CASSVQRQYGYTF. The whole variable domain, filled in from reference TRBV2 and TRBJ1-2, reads EPEVTQTPSHQVTQMGQEVILRCVPISNHLYFYWYRQILGQKVEFLVSFYNNEISEKSEIFDDQFSVERPDGSNFTLKIRSTKLEDSAMYFCASSVQRQYGYTFGSGTRLTVV.

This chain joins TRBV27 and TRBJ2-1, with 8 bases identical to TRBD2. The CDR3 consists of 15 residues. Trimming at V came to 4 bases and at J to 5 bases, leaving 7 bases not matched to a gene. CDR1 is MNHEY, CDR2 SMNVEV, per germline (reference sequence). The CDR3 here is CASSYVGGRNNEQFF. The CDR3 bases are TGTGCCAGCAGTTATGTGGGCGGGAGGAACAATGAGCAGTTCTTC.

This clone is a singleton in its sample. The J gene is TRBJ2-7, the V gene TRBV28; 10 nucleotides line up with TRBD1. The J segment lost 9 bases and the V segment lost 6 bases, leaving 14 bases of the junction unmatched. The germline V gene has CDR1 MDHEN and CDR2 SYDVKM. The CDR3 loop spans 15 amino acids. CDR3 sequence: CASREAGQGGDGQYF. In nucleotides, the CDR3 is TGTGCCAGCAGAGAAGCCGGACAGGGGGGAGATGGGCAGTACTTC.

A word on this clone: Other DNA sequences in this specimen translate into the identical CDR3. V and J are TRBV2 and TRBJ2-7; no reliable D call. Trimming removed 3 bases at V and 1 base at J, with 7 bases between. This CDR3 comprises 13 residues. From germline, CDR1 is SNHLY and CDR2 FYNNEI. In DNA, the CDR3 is TGTGCCAGCAGTGATGTTGGATCCTACGAGCAGTACTTC. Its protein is CASSDVGSYEQYF.

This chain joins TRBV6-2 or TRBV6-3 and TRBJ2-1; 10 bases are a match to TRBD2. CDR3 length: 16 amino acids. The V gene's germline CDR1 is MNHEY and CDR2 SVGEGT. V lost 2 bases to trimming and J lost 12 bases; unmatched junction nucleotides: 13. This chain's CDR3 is CASSYPVLAGLGVQFF. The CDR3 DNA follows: TGTGCCAGCAGTTACCCAGTACTAGCGGGATTAGGGGTGCAGTTCTTC.

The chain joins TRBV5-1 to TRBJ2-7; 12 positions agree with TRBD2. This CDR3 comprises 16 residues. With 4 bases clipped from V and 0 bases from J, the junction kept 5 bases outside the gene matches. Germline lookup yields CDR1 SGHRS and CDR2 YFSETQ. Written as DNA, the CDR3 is TGCGCCAGCAGCGGGGGACTAGCGGGTTTCTCCTACGAGCAGTACTTC. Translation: CASSGGLAGFSYEQYF.

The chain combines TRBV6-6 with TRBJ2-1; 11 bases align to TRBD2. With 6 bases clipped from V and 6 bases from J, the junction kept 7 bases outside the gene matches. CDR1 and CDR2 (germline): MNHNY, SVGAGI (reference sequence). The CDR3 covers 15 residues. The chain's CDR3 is CASSRTSGSGNEQFF. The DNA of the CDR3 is TGTGCCAGCAGCCGAACTAGCGGGAGTGGCAATGAGCAGTTCTTC.

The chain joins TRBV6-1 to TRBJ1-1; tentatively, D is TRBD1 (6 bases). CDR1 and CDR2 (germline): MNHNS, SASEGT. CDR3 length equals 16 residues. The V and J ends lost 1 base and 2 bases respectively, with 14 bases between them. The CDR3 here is CASSEGLGAVNTEAFF. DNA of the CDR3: TGTGCCAGCAGTGAAGGGCTGGGGGCGGTCAACACTGAAGCTTTCTTT.

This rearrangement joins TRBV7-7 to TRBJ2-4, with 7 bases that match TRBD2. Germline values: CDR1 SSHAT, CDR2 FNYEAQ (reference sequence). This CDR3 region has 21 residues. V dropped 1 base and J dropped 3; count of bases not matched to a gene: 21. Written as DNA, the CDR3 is TGTGCCAGCAGCTTAGAGCGGCCGCGGCGGGAGATGGGCGTTTGCAAAAACATTCAGTACTTC. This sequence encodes CASSLERPRREMGVCKNIQYF.

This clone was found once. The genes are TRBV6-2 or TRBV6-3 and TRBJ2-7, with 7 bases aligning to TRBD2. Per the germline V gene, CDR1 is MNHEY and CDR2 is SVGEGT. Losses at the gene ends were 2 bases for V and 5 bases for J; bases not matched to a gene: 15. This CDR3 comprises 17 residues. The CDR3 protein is CASSYPTLAYLYHEQYF. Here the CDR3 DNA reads TGTGCCAGCAGTTACCCAACACTAGCGTACTTGTACCACGAGCAGTACTTC.

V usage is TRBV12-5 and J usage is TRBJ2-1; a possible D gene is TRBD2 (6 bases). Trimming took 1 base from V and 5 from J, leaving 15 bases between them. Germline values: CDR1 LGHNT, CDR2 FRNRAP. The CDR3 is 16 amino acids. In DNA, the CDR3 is TGTGCTAGTGGTTTGGGGCAGGGAGGCCAAAACAATGAGCAGTTCTTC. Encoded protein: CASGLGQGGQNNEQFF.

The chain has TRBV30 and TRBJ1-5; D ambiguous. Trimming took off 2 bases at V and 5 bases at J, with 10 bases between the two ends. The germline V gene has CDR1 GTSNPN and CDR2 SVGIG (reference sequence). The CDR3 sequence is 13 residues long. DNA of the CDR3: TGTGCCTGGAGTTCCGGGGTCGATCAGCCCCAGCATTTT. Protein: CAWSSGVDQPQHF. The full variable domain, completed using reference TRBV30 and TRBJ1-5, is SQTIHQWPATLVQPVGSPLSLECTVEGTSNPNLYWYRQAAGRGLQLLFYSVGIGQISSEVPQNLSASRPQDRQFILSSKKLLLSDSGFYLCAWSSGVDQPQHFGDGTRLSIL.

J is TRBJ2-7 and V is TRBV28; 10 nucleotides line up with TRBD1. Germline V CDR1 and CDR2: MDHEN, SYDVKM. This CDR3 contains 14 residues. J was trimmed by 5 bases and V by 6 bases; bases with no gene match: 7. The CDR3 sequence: CASRSTGGFHEQYF. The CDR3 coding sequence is TGTGCCAGCAGATCGACAGGGGGCTTCCACGAGCAGTACTTC.

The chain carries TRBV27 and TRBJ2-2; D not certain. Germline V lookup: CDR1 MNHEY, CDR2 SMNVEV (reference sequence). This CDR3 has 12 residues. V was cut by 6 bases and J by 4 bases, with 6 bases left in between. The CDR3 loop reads CASRWVTGELFF. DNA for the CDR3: TGTGCCAGCAGATGGGTCACCGGGGAGCTGTTTTTT.

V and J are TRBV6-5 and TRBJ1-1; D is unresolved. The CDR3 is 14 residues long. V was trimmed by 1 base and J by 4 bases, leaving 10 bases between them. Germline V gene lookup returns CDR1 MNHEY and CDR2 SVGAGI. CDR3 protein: CASSYLGESTEAFF. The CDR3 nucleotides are TGTGCCAGCAGTTACTTGGGTGAGAGCACTGAAGCTTTCTTT.

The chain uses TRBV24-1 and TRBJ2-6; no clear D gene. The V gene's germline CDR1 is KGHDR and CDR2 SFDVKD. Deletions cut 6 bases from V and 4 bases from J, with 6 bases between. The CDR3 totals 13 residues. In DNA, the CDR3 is TGTGCCACCAGTCCGGTCGGGGCCAACGTCCTGACTTTC. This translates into CATSPVGANVLTF.

As DNA, the CDR3 is TGTGCCAGTAGCAGACAGGGTAACTACGAGCAGTACTTC. Amino acid sequence: CASSRQGNYEQYF. The chain links TRBV19 to TRBJ2-7; TRBD1 matches 7 bases. Germline assignment: CDR1 LNHDA and CDR2 SQIVND (reference sequence). CDR3 length: 13 residues. V trimming: 6 bases; J trimming: 3 bases; junction bases outside the gene matches: 5.

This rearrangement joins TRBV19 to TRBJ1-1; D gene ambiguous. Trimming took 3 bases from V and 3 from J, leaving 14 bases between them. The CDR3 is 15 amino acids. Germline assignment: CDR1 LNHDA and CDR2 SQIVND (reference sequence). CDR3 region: CASSMGRRVYTEAFF. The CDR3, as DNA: TGTGCCAGTAGTATGGGCCGGAGGGTCTACACTGAAGCTTTCTTT. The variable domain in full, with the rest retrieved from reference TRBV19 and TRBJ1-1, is DGGITQSPKYLFRKEGQNVTLSCEQNLNHDAMYWYRQDPGQGLRLIYYSQIVNDFQKGDIAEGYSVSREKKESFPLTVTSAQKNPTAFYLCASSMGRRVYTEAFFGQGTRLTVV.

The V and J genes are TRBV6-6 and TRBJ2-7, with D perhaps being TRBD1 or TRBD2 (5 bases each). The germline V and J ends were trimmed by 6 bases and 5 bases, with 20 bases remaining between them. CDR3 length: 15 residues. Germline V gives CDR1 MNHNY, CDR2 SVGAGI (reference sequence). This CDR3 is CASRRSGRPGDEQYF. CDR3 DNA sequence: TGTGCCAGCAGACGATCGGGACGCCCTGGGGACGAGCAGTACTTC.